One and the same sample provided the 10 T cell receptor beta chains below, sequenced in a study of radiation and T cells in renal cell carcinoma. Noted time point: blood 4 weeks post-SBRT, at nephrectomy. Treatment meaning: 15 Gy SBRT to primary tumor, nephrectomy 4 weeks later. The protocol was immunoSEQ multiplex PCR, while the TCRdb copy is restricted to in-frame clones and leaves out a portion. The data hold around 180,000 clones, with 88% observed a single time. Material: blood, obtained from a patient whose treatment included radiotherapy and nephrectomy. The source of these receptors is a woman in her forties or fifties with renal cell carcinoma.

The rearrangement joins TRBV11-2 to TRBJ2-3, with a possible D match to TRBD2 (5 bases). Trimming removed 5 bases from V and 7 bases from J, with 16 bases in between. The CDR3 consists of 14 residues. Germline loops: CDR1 SGHAT, CDR2 FQNNGV. The CDR3 region has the DNA TGTGCCAGCAGCCCCCGACTACCACCCTATACGCAGTATTTT. Translating it yields CASSPRLPPYTQYF.

The chain carries TRBV19 and TRBJ1-1; no reliable D call. The CDR3 is made up of 13 amino acids. Trimming shortened V by 7 bases and J by 5 bases, and 14 bases separated the two germline ends. Germline CDR1 is LNHDA and CDR2 is SQIVND (reference sequence). The CDR3 DNA follows: TGTGCCAGTATCGGGCAGGTCGGGACTGAAGCTTTCTTT. It translates to CASIGQVGTEAFF.

V and J are TRBV5-1 and TRBJ1-6; the match to TRBD1 covers 7 bases. CDR1 SGHRS and CDR2 YFSETQ come from the germline V gene. The CDR3 runs to 14 residues. The V and J ends lost 1 base and 10 bases, in that order; junction bases with no gene match: 5. The CDR3, as DNA: TGCGCCAGCAGCTTGCGACAGGGTCAGTCACCCCTCCACTTT. It codes for CASSLRQGQSPLHF.

The rearrangement uses TRBV6-1 and TRBJ2-1; possible D gene TRBD1, 5 bases. In germline, CDR1 is MNHNS, CDR2 SASEGT. V lost 6 bases, J lost 8 bases, and 11 bases lay in between. The CDR3 covers 12 residues. The DNA of the CDR3 is TGTGCCAGCAGACGCGACAGCCATGAGCAGTTCTTC. Protein sequence: CASRRDSHEQFF.

This clone came up once. J is TRBJ1-3 and V is TRBV5-1; D uncertain. Trimming left V 0 bases short and J 0 bases short, with 7 bases between. The CDR3 length is 15 residues. Germline values: CDR1 SGHRS, CDR2 YFSETQ. The CDR3: CASSLEGNSGNTIYF. The CDR3, as DNA: TGCGCCAGCAGCTTGGAGGGTAACTCTGGAAACACCATATATTTT.

In nucleotides, the CDR3 is TGCGCCAGCAGCCAATGGACAGGGCGATCCTACAATGAGCAGTTCTTC. Its protein is CASSQWTGRSYNEQFF. The chain links TRBV5-1 to TRBJ2-1; 8 bases line up with TRBD1. The CDR3 runs 16 residues. Germline loops: CDR1 SGHRS, CDR2 YFSETQ. The V segment lost 4 bases and the J segment 1 base; nucleotides outside the gene matches: 7.

V and J are TRBV18 and TRBJ1-3, with 12 bases aligning to TRBD1. With V trimmed by 5 bases and J by 3 bases, 5 bases remained unmatched. The CDR3 loop spans 16 amino acids. Germline assignment: CDR1 KGHSH and CDR2 LQKENI. Here the CDR3 reads CASSEGQGASGNTIYF. The CDR3 DNA reads as TGTGCCAGCTCAGAGGGACAGGGGGCGAGTGGAAACACCATATATTTT.

DNA for the CDR3: TGTGCCAGCAGCTCCGGACCTGGGTACCAAGAGACCCAGTACTTC. This gives the protein CASSSGPGYQETQYF. The rearrangement uses TRBV7-3 and TRBJ2-5; D gene ambiguous. Per germline, CDR1 SGHTA and CDR2 FQGTGA. This CDR3 has 15 residues. With 4 bases removed from V and 0 bases from J, the gap between germline ends came to 12 bases.

The J gene is TRBJ2-6, the V gene TRBV6-1; D is uncertain. Germline CDR1 reads MNHNS; CDR2 reads SASEGT. The CDR3 contains 15 residues. Trimming stripped 0 bases from V and 2 bases from J, with 5 bases between. For the CDR3, the DNA is TGTGCCAGCAGTGAAGCGGTAGCTGGGGCCAACGTCCTGACTTTC. Residues: CASSEAVAGANVLTF.

The chain combines TRBV6-1 with TRBJ1-2; the D is unclear. The V end lost 5 bases, the J end lost 8 bases, and 15 bases lay between the germline ends. In germline, CDR1 is MNHNS, CDR2 SASEGT. The CDR3 runs to 13 residues. The CDR3 is CASSTTAARGYTF. The CDR3 DNA is TGTGCCAGCAGTACCACGGCGGCACGGGGCTACACCTTC.